The 29 T cell receptor beta chains presented below share a single source sample, sequenced in a study of T cells of healthy individuals. MiXCR, applied by TCRdb to the 5' RACE reads, yields one record per CDR3 protein. In the table there are more than 60,000 distinct CDR3 sequences, around 15% of which are singletons. These receptors originate from a human donor in good health.

This clonotype showed up many times. This chain uses TRBV28 with TRBJ2-5, with 13 bases lining up with TRBD2. V trimming: 5 bases; J trimming: 2 bases; junction bases outside the gene matches: 5. The CDR3 contains 16 residues. Per the germline V gene, CDR1 is MDHEN and CDR2 is SYDVKM. DNA of the CDR3: TGTGCCAGCAGTAAGACTAGCGGGGGGTCTCAAGAGACCCAGTACTTC. Protein: CASSKTSGGSQETQYF. The full variable domain, its missing parts supplied by reference TRBV28 and TRBJ2-5, is DVKVTQSSRYLVKRTGEKVFLECVQDMDHENMFWYRQDPGLGLRLIYFSYDVKMKEKGDIPEGYSVSREKKERFSLILESASTNQTSMYLCASSKTSGGSQETQYFGPGTRLLVL.

This clonotype came up many times. V usage is TRBV15 and J usage is TRBJ2-3; 8 positions match TRBD1. The CDR3 is 15 amino acids. Germline V CDR1 and CDR2: LNHNV, YYDKDF (reference sequence). Losses at the gene ends were 3 bases for V and 2 bases for J; bases not matched to a gene: 4. For the CDR3, the DNA is TGTGCCACCAGCAGGCGACAGGGGCCCACAGATACGCAGTATTTT. Residues: CATSRRQGPTDTQYF.

Only a few counts were recorded for this clonotype. The V call is TRBV7-2, the J call TRBJ2-5; the D is unclear. The V and J ends lost 5 bases and 6 bases respectively, with 19 bases between them. The CDR3 sequence is 15 residues long. Germline CDR1 and CDR2: SGHTA and FQGNSA. CDR3 DNA sequence: TGTGCCAGCAGCCAGAGGACCGCCCTGAAGAAGACCCAGTACTTC. Amino acids: CASSQRTALKKTQYF.

This clonotype was counted between two and nine times. J is TRBJ1-2 and V is TRBV7-7, with TRBD1 matching 7 bases. From germline, CDR1 is SSHAT and CDR2 FNYEAQ (reference sequence). The CDR3 consists of 13 residues. V trimming: 6 bases; J trimming: 8 bases; junction bases outside the gene matches: 9. This chain's CDR3 is CASSWDRNLGYTF. In DNA form, the CDR3 reads TGTGCCAGCAGTTGGGACAGAAATCTAGGCTACACCTTC.

CDR3 region: CASSQDYGGGSRAFF. CDR3 sequence (DNA): TGTGCCAGCAGCCAAGATTACGGAGGGGGCTCAAGAGCTTTCTTT. V usage is TRBV14 and J usage is TRBJ1-1, with 7 bases matching TRBD1. Germline V gene sequence: CDR1 SGHDN, CDR2 FVKESK. This CDR3 has 15 residues. The junction had 11 bases not matched to a gene; V was cut back by 0 bases and J by 10 bases. Supplemented by reference TRBV14 and TRBJ1-1, the full variable domain reads EAGVTQFPSHSVIEKGQTVTLRCDPISGHDNLYWYRRVMGKEIKFLLHFVKESKQDESGMPNNRFLAERTGGTYSTLKVQPAELEDSGVYFCASSQDYGGGSRAFFGQGTRLTVV.

This clonotype has a count of ten or more. This chain joins TRBV9 and TRBJ1-5; no reliable D call. The CDR3 loop spans 15 amino acids. V was clipped by 0 bases and J by 4 bases, with 11 bases between them. CDR1 and CDR2 from the germline V gene are SGDLS and YYNGEE. The CDR3 region has the DNA TGTGCCAGCAGCGTAGCGGCAACGGGGAATCAGCCCCAGCATTTT. Translating gives CASSVAATGNQPQHF.

This chain uses TRBV3-1 with TRBJ1-1; possibly TRBD1 for D (5 bases). V gave up 2 bases and J gave up 0 bases, with 13 bases separating them. The CDR3 is made up of 16 amino acids. Germline V CDR1 and CDR2: LGHDT, YNNKEL (reference sequence). The CDR3 nucleotides read TGTGCCAGCAGCCAAAGAGCAGGGAAAATGAACACTGAAGCTTTCTTT. It encodes CASSQRAGKMNTEAFF.

This clonotype has a count of ten or more. The chain's CDR3 is CATSESGGRDTDTQYF. The CDR3 region has the DNA TGTGCCACCAGTGAATCAGGGGGCCGAGACACAGATACGCAGTATTTT. The chain links TRBV24-1 to TRBJ2-3; TRBD1 agrees at 8 bases. J lost 2 bases, V lost 4 bases, and 7 bases had no gene match. The CDR3 covers 16 residues. Germline assignment: CDR1 KGHDR and CDR2 SFDVKD.

The chain recombines TRBV7-6 with TRBJ2-2; weak D call: TRBD1 (6 bases). The V end was cut by 4 bases, the J end by 4 bases, with 16 bases between. Germline assignment: CDR1 SGHVS and CDR2 FNYEAQ. The CDR3 has 16 residues. Written as DNA, the CDR3 is TGTGCCAGCAGCTCCAGCCCCGGGACACCCACCGGGGAGCTGTTTTTT. Its protein is CASSSSPGTPTGELFF. The full variable domain, its missing parts supplied by reference TRBV7-6 and TRBJ2-2, is GAGVSQSPRYKVTKRGQDVALRCDPISGHVSLYWYRQALGQGPEFLTYFNYEAQQDKSGLPNDRFSAERPEGSISTLTIQRTEQRDSAMYRCASSSSPGTPTGELFFGEGSRLTVL.

The J gene is TRBJ2-1, the V gene TRBV12-3 or TRBV12-4, with D possibly being TRBD1 (6 bases). The germline V and J ends were trimmed by 0 bases and 9 bases, with 9 bases remaining between them. The CDR3 extends over 13 amino acids. The chain's CDR3 is CASSLAIGGEQFF. The CDR3 DNA follows: TGTGCCAGCAGTTTAGCGATAGGGGGTGAGCAGTTCTTC.

This chain connects TRBV4-2 to TRBJ2-3; the D is unclear. The V end was cut by 0 bases, the J end by 0 bases, with 4 bases between. The CDR3 loop spans 14 amino acids. Germline V gene lookup returns CDR1 LGHNA and CDR2 YNFKEQ. The CDR3 spells CASSQDLSTDTQYF. The CDR3, as DNA: TGTGCCAGCAGCCAAGATCTTAGCACAGATACGCAGTATTTT.

The rearrangement links TRBV20-1 to TRBJ2-7; 8 bases map to TRBD2. This CDR3 region has 16 residues. The V gene's germline CDR1 is DFQATT and CDR2 SNEGSKA (reference sequence). V lost 0 bases to trimming and J lost 0 bases; unmatched junction nucleotides: 7. The CDR3 DNA reads as TGCAGTGCTAGAGACGGGGGGGGGGGACCCTCCTACGAGCAGTACTTC. This codes for CSARDGGGGPSYEQYF.

The CDR3 sequence is CASSLRDRGSYEQYF. CDR3 coding DNA: TGTGCCAGCAGCCTAAGGGACCGCGGCTCCTACGAGCAGTACTTC. This chain links TRBV9 with TRBJ2-7, with D perhaps given as TRBD1 or TRBD2 (5 bases each). Germline values: CDR1 SGDLS, CDR2 YYNGEE. Trimming removed 4 bases at V and 0 bases at J, with 14 bases between. CDR3 length equals 15 residues. Full variable domain (outside the CDR3, taken from reference TRBV9 and TRBJ2-7): DSGVTQTPKHLITATGQRVTLRCSPRSGDLSVYWYQQSLDQGLQFLIQYYNGEERAKGNILERFSAQQFPDLHSELNLSSLELGDSALYFCASSLRDRGSYEQYFGPGTRLTVT.

The V and J genes are TRBV18 and TRBJ1-2; D ambiguous. This CDR3 contains 13 residues. The V gene lost 3 bases and the J gene lost 3 bases, with 8 bases spanning the gap. Per the germline V gene, CDR1 is KGHSH and CDR2 is LQKENI. The CDR3 sequence: CASSPPTDYGYTF. DNA for the CDR3: TGTGCCAGCTCACCCCCGACGGACTATGGCTACACCTTC.

This clonotype has a count of ten or more. This chain links TRBV2 with TRBJ1-5, with a tentative D call TRBD1 (5 bases). V was pared by 5 bases and J by 4 bases, with 6 bases between. This CDR3 spans 12 amino acids. Germline loops: CDR1 SNHLY, CDR2 FYNNEI. CDR3 nucleotide sequence: TGTGCCAGCAGTAAGGGGAATCAGCCCCAGCATTTT. Protein product: CASSKGNQPQHF. Supplemented by reference TRBV2 and TRBJ1-5, the full variable domain reads EPEVTQTPSHQVTQMGQEVILRCVPISNHLYFYWYRQILGQKVEFLVSFYNNEISEKSEIFDDQFSVERPDGSNFTLKIRSTKLEDSAMYFCASSKGNQPQHFGDGTRLSIL.

This clonotype was observed many times. This chain links TRBV12-3 or TRBV12-4 with TRBJ1-5; 7 bases are shared with TRBD1. This CDR3 region has 13 residues. The trim removed 5 bases at V and 2 bases at J, leaving 0 bases unmatched. In DNA form, the CDR3 reads TGTGCCAGCAGTGACAGGGGCAATCAGCCCCAGCATTTT. It encodes CASSDRGNQPQHF.

This clonotype came up a few times. DNA for the CDR3: TGTGCCACCAGCCCTGGGACGGTAAAAAACATTCAGTACTTC. It codes for CATSPGTVKNIQYF. The chain uses TRBV15 and TRBJ2-4; D tentatively fits TRBD1 or TRBD2 (5 bases each). The V end lost 5 bases, the J end lost 4 bases, and 12 bases lay between the germline ends. Germline V gives CDR1 LNHNV, CDR2 YYDKDF (reference sequence). This CDR3 region has 14 residues.

The V and J genes are TRBV23-1 and TRBJ2-3; maybe TRBD2 (7 bases). TRBV23-1 is flagged as an ORF with uncertain function. Trimming removed 3 bases from V and 2 bases from J, with 24 bases in between. CDR3 length: 19 residues. CDR3 loop: CASSQPRRGGPVDTDTQYF. CDR3 DNA sequence: TGCGCCAGCAGTCAGCCGAGACGCGGGGGCCCCGTCGACACAGATACGCAGTATTTT.

The rearrangement joins TRBV9 to TRBJ2-4, with TRBD2 as a possible D gene (5 bases). Trimming removed 10 bases from V and 0 bases from J, with 14 bases in between. The CDR3 is 14 amino acids. Looked up from germline, CDR1 is SGDLS and CDR2 is YYNGEE. The CDR3 region has the DNA TGTGCCTTCTACACGGGGAAAGCCAAAAACATTCAGTACTTC. Translation gives CAFYTGKAKNIQYF.

The sample holds many counts of this clonotype. The J gene is TRBJ2-7, the V gene TRBV5-1; D not certain. V gave up 4 bases and J gave up 3 bases, with 11 bases separating them. The CDR3 has 13 amino acids. From germline, CDR1 is SGHRS and CDR2 YFSETQ. CDR3 in DNA: TGCGCCAGCAGCGTGGACGGAAACTACGAGCAGTACTTC. Translation: CASSVDGNYEQYF.

This clonotype came up many times. The rearrangement uses TRBV7-8 and TRBJ1-2; D uncertain. Germline CDR1 SGHVS, CDR2 FQNEAQ. Trimming cost V 3 bases and J 8 bases, with 22 bases left between them. This CDR3 contains 16 residues. The CDR3 loop is CASSLNLNRNSYGYTF. The CDR3 nucleotides read TGTGCCAGCAGCTTGAATCTGAACAGAAATTCTTACGGCTACACCTTC.

This clonotype was counted only a few times. The rearrangement uses TRBV6-5 and TRBJ2-7, with TRBD2 identical over 7 bases. Germline CDR1 MNHEY, CDR2 SVGAGI. The CDR3 runs 14 residues. Trimming cost V 0 bases and J 2 bases; bases outside gene matches: 1. CDR3 sequence: CASSYSRGTYEQYF. In DNA, the CDR3 is TGTGCCAGCAGTTACTCGCGGGGGACCTACGAGCAGTACTTC.

This clonotype came up many times. The CDR3 sequence: CSARGLAGYTDTQYF. The DNA of the CDR3 is TGCAGTGCCAGGGGACTAGCGGGATACACAGATACGCAGTATTTT. V and J are TRBV20-1 and TRBJ2-3; 13 nucleotides line up with TRBD2. The CDR3 totals 15 residues. The ends lost 6 bases at V and 2 bases at J; junction bases unmatched: 5. Per germline, CDR1 DFQATT and CDR2 SNEGSKA (reference sequence).

The chain employs TRBV7-9 and TRBJ1-5, with D perhaps TRBD1 (5 bases). Trimming cost V 4 bases and J 3 bases, with 10 bases left between them. The germline gives CDR1 SEHNR, CDR2 FQNEAQ (reference sequence). The CDR3 spans 14 residues. CDR3 sequence: CASSWGPANQPQHF. Written as DNA, the CDR3 is TGTGCCAGCAGCTGGGGACCGGCCAATCAGCCCCAGCATTTT.

This clonotype was found many times. The V and J genes are TRBV29-1 and TRBJ1-2; a possible D gene is TRBD1 (5 bases). This CDR3 has 13 amino acids. Germline CDR1 and CDR2: SQVTM and ANQGSEA. V was trimmed by 4 bases and J by 2 bases, leaving 11 bases between them. The CDR3 bases are TGCAGCGTTGGAGGGACTGAAAACTATGGCTACACCTTC. This sequence encodes CSVGGTENYGYTF.

This clonotype was seen ten or more times. CDR3 sequence: CASTRDATNEKLFF. CDR3 nucleotide sequence: TGCGCCAGCACACGAGATGCAACTAATGAAAAACTGTTTTTT. The chain combines TRBV5-1 with TRBJ1-4; D not certain. Between the trimmed V and J ends, which lost 6 bases and 0 bases, there was a span of 9 bases. The CDR3 extends over 14 amino acids. Germline assignment: CDR1 SGHRS and CDR2 YFSETQ.

CDR3 nucleotide sequence: TGCGCCAGCAGCCGAGGGGGGGGCGAGACTGAAGCTTTCTTT. As protein: CASSRGGGETEAFF. The V and J genes are TRBV5-1 and TRBJ1-1; TRBD1 is a possible D gene (6 bases). Germline CDR1 SGHRS, CDR2 YFSETQ. This CDR3 has 14 amino acids. V was shortened by 4 bases and J by 5 bases, with 15 bases between the two germline ends. The entire variable domain, with the rest obtained from reference TRBV5-1 and TRBJ1-1, is as follows: KAGVTQTPRYLIKTRGQQVTLSCSPISGHRSVSWYQQTPGQGLQFLFEYFSETQRNKGNFPGRFSGRQFSNSRSEMNVSTLELGDSALYLCASSRGGGETEAFFGQGTRLTVV.

This clonotype was observed many times. The chain uses TRBV20-1 and TRBJ1-6; tentatively, D is TRBD1 (5 bases). Germline V gene lookup returns CDR1 DFQATT and CDR2 SNEGSKA (reference sequence). The V and J ends lost 2 bases and 10 bases respectively, with 15 bases between them. The CDR3 sequence is 14 residues long. DNA of the CDR3: TGCAGTGCTAGATCACAGGTGGTGCGGTCACCCCTCCACTTT. Translated, it gives CSARSQVVRSPLHF.

This clonotype was observed a few times. This chain uses TRBV3-1 with TRBJ2-5; 9 positions agree with TRBD2. This CDR3 comprises 17 residues. In germline, CDR1 is LGHDT, CDR2 YNNKEL (reference sequence). Trimming at V came to 0 bases and at J to 1 base, leaving 6 bases not matched to a gene. The CDR3 DNA reads TGTGCCAGCAGCCAAGAGGGAGTAGCGGGGGTCCAAGAGACCCAGTACTTC. Its protein product is CASSQEGVAGVQETQYF.